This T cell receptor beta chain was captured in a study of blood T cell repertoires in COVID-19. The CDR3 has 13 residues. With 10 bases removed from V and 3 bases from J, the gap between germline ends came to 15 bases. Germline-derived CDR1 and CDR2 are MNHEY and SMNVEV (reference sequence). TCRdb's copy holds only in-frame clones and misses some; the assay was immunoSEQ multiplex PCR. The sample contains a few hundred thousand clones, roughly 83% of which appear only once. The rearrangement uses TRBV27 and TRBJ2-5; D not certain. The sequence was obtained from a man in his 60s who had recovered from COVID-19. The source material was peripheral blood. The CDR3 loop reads CATRAWAEETQYF. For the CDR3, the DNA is TGTGCCACCCGTGCTTGGGCTGAAGAGACCCAGTACTTC.